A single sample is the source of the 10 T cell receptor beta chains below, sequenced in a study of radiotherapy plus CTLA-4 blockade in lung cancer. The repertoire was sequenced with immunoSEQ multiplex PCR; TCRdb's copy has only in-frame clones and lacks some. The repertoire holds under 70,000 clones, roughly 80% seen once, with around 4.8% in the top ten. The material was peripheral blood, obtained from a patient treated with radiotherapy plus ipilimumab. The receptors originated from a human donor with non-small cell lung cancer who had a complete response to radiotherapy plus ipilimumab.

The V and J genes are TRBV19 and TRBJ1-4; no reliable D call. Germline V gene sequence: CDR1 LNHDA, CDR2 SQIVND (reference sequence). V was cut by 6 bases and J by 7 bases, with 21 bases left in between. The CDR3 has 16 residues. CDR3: CASRPLRGQGGEKLFF. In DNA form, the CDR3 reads TGTGCCAGTAGGCCTCTTCGAGGGCAAGGTGGTGAAAAACTGTTTTTT.

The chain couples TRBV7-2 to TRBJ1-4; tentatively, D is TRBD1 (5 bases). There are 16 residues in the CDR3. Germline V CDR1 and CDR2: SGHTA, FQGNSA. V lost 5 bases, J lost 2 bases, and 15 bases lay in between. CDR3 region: CASSKGHGRTNEKLFF. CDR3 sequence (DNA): TGTGCCAGCAGCAAGGGGCATGGGAGGACTAATGAAAAACTGTTTTTT.

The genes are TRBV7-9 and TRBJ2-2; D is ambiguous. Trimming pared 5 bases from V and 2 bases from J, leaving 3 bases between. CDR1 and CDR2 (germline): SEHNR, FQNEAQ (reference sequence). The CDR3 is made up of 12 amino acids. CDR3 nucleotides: TGTGCCAGCAGCCGTAACACCGGGGAGCTGTTTTTT. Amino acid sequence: CASSRNTGELFF.

The CDR3 spells CASSQDDRNSGNTIYF. The CDR3 region has the DNA TGCGCCAGCAGCCAGGACGACAGGAACTCTGGAAACACCATATATTTT. The J gene is TRBJ1-3, the V gene TRBV4-3; possibly TRBD1 for D (6 bases). Trimming stripped 3 bases from V and 0 bases from J, with 12 bases between. This CDR3 is 16 amino acids long. The germline CDR1 and CDR2 sequences are LGHNA and YSLEER.

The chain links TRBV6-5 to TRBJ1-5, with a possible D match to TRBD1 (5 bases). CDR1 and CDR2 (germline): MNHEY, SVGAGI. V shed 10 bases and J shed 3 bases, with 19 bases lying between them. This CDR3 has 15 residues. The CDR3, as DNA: TGTGCCACTACCTCGTTGGGGGGGGTCAATCAGCCCCAGCATTTT. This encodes CATTSLGGVNQPQHF.

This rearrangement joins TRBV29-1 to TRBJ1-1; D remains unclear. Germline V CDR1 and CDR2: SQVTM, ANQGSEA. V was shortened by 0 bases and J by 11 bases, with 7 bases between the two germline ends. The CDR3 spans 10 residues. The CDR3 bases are TGCAGCGTTGAAGATTACGGGGCTTTCTTT. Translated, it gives CSVEDYGAFF. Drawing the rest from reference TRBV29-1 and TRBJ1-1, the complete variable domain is SAVISQKPSRDICQRGTSLTIQCQVDSQVTMMFWYRQQPGQSLTLIATANQGSEATYESGFVIDKFPISRPNLTFSTLTVSNMSPEDSSIYLCSVEDYGAFFGQGTRLTVV.

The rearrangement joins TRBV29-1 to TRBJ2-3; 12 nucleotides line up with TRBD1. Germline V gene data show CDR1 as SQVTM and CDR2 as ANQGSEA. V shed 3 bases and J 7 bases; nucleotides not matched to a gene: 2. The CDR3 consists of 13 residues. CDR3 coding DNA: TGCAGCGTTGAGGGACAGGGGGCGAATACGCAGTATTTT. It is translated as CSVEGQGANTQYF.

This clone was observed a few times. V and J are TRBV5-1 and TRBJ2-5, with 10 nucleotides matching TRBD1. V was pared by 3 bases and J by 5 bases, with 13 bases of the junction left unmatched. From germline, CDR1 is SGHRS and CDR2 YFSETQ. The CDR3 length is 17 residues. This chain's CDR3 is CASSSGSQTGGWETQYF. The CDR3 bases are TGCGCCAGCAGCTCCGGGTCCCAGACAGGGGGCTGGGAGACCCAGTACTTC.

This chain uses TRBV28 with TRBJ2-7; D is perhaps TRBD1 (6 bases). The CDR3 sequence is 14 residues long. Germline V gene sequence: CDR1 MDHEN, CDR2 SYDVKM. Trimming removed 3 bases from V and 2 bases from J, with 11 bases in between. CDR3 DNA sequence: TGTGCCAGCAGTTTTACGCAGGGGACCTACGAGCAGTACGTC. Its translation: CASSFTQGTYEQYV.

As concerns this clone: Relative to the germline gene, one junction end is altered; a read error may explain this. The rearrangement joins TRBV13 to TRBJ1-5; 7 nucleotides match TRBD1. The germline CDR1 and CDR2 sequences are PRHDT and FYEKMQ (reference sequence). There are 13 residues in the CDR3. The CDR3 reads CASSLGGGQPQHF. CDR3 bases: TGTGCCAGCAGCCTAGGGGGCGGGCAGCCCCAGCATTTT.